This T cell receptor beta chain comes out of a study of cytomegalovirus exposure and HLA in healthy donors. Though nominally healthy at sampling, donors likely had unrecorded immune exposures. A multiplex PCR was run with 60 Vbeta primers and 13 Jbeta primers. Only in-frame clones appear in the TCRdb table, and some are missing; sequencing was by immunoSEQ multiplex PCR. The sample holds under 300,000 clones, 84% seen once. The V end lost 2 bases, the J end lost 9 bases, and 17 bases lay between the germline ends. Germline CDR1 reads LGHNA; CDR2 reads YNFKEQ. CDR3 length: 15 residues. Material: PBMCs. The TCR was taken from a woman in her forties in good health and CMV-seropositive. This sequence joins TRBV4-2 and TRBJ2-1; unclear D gene. The CDR3, as DNA: TGTGCCAGCAGCCAACCGTCGGGTCTTTTCGGTGAGCAGTTCTTC. It is translated as CASSQPSGLFGEQFF.